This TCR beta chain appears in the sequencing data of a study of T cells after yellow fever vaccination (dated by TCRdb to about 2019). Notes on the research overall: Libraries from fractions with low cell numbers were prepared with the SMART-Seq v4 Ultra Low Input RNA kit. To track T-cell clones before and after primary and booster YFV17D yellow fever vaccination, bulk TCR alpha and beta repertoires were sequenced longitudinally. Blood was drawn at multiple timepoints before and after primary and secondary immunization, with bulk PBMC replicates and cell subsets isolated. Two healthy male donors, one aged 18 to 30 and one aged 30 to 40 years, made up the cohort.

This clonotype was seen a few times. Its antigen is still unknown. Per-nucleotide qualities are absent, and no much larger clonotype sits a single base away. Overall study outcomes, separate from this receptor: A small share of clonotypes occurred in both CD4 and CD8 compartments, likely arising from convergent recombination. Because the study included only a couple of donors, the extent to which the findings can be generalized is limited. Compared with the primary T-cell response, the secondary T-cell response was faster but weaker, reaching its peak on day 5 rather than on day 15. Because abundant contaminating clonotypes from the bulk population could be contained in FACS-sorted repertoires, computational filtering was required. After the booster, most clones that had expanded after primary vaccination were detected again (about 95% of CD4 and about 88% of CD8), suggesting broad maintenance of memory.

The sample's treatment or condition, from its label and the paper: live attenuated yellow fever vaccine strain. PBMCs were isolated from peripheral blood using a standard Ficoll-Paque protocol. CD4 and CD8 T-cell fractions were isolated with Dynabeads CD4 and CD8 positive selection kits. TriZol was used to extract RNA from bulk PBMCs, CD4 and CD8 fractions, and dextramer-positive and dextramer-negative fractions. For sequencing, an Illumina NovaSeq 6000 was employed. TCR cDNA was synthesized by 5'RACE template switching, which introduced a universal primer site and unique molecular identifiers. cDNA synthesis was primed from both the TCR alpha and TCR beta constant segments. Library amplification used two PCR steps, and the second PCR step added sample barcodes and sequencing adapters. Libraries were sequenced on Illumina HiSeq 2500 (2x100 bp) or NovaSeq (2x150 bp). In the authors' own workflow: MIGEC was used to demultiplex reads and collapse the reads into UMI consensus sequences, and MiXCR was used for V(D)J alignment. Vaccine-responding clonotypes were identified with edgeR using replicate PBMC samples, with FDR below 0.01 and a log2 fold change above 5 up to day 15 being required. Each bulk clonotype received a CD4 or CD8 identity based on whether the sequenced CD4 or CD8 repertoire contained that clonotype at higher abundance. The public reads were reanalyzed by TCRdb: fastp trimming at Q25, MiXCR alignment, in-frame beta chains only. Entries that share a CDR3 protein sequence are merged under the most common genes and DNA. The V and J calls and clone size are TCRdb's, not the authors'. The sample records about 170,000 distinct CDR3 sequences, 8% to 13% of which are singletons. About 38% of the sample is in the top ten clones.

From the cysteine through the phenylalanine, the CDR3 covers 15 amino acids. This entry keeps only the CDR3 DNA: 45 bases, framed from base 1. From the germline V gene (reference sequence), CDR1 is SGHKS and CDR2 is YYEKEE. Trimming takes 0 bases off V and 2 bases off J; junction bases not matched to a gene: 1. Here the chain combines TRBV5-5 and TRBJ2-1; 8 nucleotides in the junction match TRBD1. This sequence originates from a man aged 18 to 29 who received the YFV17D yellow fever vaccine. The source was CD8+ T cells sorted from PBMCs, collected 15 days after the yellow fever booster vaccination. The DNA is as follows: TGTGCCAGCAGCTTGGACAGGGGGACCTACAATGAGCAGTTCTTC. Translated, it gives CASSLDRGTYNEQFF.